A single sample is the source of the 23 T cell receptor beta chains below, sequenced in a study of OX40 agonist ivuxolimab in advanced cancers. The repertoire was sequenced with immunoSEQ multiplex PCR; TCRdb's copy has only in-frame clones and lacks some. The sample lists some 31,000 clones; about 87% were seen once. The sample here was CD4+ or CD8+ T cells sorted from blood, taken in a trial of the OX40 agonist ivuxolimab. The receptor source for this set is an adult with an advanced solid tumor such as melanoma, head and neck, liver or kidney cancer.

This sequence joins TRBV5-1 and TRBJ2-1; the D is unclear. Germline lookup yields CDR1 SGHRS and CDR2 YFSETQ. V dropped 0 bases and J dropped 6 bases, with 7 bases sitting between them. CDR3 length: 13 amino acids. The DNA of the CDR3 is TGCGCCAGCAGCTTGGGCTGGGGCAATGAGCAGTTCTTC. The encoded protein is CASSLGWGNEQFF.

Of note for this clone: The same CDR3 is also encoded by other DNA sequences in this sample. CDR3 nucleotide sequence: TGTGCCAGCAGCTTGGCAGGGGGCGCTGAAGCTTTCTTT. It is translated as CASSLAGGAEAFF. The chain uses TRBV5-8 and TRBJ1-1, with 8 bases fitting TRBD1. CDR3 size: 13 residues. The J segment lost 6 bases and the V segment lost 0 bases, leaving 1 base of the junction unmatched. In germline, CDR1 is SGHTS, CDR2 YDEGEE.

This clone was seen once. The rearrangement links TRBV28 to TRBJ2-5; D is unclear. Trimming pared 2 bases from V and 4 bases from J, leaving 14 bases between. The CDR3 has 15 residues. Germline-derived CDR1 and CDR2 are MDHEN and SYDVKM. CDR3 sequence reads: CASSLMGGVGETQYF. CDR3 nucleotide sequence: TGTGCCAGCAGTTTAATGGGTGGGGTGGGAGAGACCCAGTACTTC.

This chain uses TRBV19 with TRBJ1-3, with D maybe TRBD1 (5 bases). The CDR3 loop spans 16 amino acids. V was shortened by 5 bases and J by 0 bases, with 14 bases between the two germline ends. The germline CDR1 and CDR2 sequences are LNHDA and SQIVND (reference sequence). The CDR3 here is CASSPTGVHSGNTIYF. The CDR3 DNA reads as TGTGCCAGTAGTCCTACAGGAGTTCACTCTGGAAACACCATATATTTT.

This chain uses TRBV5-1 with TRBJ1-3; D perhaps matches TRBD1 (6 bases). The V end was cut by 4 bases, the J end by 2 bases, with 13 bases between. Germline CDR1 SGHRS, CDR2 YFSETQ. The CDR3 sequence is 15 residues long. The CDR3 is CASSRIQGAGNTIYF. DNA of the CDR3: TGCGCCAGCAGCCGAATACAGGGTGCTGGAAACACCATATATTTT.

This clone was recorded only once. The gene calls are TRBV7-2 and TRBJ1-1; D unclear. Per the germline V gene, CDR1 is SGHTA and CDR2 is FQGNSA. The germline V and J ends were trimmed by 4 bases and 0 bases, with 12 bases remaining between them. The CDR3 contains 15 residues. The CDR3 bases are TGTGCCAGCAGCTCCCTGGGCGTAATGAACACTGAAGCTTTCTTT. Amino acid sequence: CASSSLGVMNTEAFF.

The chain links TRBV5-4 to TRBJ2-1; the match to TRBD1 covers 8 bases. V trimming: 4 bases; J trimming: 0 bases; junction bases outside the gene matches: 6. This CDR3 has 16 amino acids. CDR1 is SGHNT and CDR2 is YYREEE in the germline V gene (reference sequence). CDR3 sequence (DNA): TGTGCCAGCAGCCCAGGACAGGGAAGCTCCTACAATGAGCAGTTCTTC. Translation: CASSPGQGSSYNEQFF.

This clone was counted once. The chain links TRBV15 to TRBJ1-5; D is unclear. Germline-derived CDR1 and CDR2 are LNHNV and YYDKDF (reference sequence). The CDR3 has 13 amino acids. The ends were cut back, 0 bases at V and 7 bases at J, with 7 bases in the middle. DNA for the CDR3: TGTGCCACCAGCAGAGATCAGTACCAGCCCCAGCATTTT. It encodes CATSRDQYQPQHF.

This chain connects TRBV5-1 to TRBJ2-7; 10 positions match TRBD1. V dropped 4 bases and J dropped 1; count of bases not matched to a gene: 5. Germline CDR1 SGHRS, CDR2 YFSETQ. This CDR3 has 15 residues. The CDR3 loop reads CASSQGTGASYEQYF. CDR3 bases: TGCGCCAGCAGCCAAGGGACAGGGGCGTCCTACGAGCAGTACTTC.

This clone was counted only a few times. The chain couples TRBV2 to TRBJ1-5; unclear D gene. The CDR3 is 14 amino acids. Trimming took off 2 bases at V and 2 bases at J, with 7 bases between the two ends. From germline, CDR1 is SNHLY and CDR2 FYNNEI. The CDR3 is CASSELRGNQPQHF. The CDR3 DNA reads TGTGCCAGCAGTGAACTAAGGGGCAATCAGCCCCAGCATTTT.

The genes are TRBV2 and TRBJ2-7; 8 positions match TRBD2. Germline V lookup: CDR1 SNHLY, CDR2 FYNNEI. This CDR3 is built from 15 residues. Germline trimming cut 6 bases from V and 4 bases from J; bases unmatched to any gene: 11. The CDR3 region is CASRPNSGTWYEQYF. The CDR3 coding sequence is TGTGCCAGCAGACCGAATAGCGGGACGTGGTACGAGCAGTACTTC.

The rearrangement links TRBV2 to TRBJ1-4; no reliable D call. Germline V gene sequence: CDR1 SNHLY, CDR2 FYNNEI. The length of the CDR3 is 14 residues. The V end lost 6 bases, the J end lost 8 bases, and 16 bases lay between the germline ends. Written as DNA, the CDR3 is TGTGCCAGCAGAGAGAGATACGAGTCAGAAAAACTGTTTTTT. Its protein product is CASRERYESEKLFF.

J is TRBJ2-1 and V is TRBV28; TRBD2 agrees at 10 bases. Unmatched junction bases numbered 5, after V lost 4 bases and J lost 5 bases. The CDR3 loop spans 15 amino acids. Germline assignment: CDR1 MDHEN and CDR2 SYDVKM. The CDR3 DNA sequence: TGTGCCAGCAGTTCCCTAGCGGGAGAAGACAATGAGCAGTTCTTC. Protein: CASSSLAGEDNEQFF.

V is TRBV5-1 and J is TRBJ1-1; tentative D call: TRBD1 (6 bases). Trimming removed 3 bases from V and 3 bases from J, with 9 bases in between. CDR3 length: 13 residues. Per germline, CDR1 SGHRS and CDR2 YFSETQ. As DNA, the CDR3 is TGCGCCAGCAGCTCGGAGGGGGACACTGAAGCTTTCTTT. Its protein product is CASSSEGDTEAFF.

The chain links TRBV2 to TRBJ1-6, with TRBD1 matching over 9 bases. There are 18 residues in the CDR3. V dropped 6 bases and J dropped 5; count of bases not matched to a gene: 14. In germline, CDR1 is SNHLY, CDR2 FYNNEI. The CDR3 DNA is TGTGCCAGCAGGGCTGAACCGGGACAGGGAGCTAATAATTCACCCCTCCACTTT. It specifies CASRAEPGQGANNSPLHF.

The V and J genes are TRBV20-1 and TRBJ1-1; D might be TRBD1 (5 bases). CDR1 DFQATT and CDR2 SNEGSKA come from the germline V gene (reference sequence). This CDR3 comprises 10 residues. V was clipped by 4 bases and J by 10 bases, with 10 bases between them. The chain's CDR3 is CSATQAGAFF. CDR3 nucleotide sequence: TGCAGTGCTACACAGGCAGGAGCTTTCTTT.

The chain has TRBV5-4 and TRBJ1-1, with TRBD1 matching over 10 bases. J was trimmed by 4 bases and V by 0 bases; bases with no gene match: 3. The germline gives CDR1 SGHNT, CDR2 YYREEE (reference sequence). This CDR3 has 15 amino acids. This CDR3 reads CASSLGGQGFTEAFF. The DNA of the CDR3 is TGTGCCAGCAGCTTGGGGGGACAGGGGTTCACTGAAGCTTTCTTT. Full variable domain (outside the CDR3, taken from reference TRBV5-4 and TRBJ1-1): ETGVTQSPTHLIKTRGQQVTLRCSSQSGHNTVSWYQQALGQGPQFIFQYYREEENGRGNFPPRFSGLQFPNYSSELNVNALELDDSALYLCASSLGGQGFTEAFFGQGTRLTVV.

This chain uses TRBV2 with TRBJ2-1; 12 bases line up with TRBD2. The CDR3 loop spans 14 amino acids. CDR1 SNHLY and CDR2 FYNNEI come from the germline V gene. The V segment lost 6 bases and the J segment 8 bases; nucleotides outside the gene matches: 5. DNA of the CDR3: TGTGCCAGCAGCCGACTAGCGGGAGTACATGAGCAGTTCTTC. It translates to CASSRLAGVHEQFF. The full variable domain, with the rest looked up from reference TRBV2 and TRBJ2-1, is EPEVTQTPSHQVTQMGQEVILRCVPISNHLYFYWYRQILGQKVEFLVSFYNNEISEKSEIFDDQFSVERPDGSNFTLKIRSTKLEDSAMYFCASSRLAGVHEQFFGPGTRLTVL.

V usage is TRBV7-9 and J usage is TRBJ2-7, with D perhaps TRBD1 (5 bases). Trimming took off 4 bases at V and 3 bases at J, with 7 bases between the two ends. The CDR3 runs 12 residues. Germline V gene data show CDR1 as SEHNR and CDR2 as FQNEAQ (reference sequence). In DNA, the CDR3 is TGTGCCAGCAGCTCTACAGGCTACGAGCAGTACTTC. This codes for CASSSTGYEQYF.

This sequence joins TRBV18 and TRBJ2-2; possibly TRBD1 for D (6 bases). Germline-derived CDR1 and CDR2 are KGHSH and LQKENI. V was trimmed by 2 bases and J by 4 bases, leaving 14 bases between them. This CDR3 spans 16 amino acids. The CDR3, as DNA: TGTGCCAGCTCACCAACAGGGTATTCGGGCACCGGGGAGCTGTTTTTT. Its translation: CASSPTGYSGTGELFF.

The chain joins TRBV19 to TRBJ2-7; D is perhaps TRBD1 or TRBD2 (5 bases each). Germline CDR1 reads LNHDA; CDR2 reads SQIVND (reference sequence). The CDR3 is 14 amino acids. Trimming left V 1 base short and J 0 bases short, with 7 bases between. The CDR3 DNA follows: TGTGCCAGTAGTATAGGGGGGACCTCCTACGAGCAGTACTTC. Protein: CASSIGGTSYEQYF. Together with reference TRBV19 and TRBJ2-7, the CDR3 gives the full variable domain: DGGITQSPKYLFRKEGQNVTLSCEQNLNHDAMYWYRQDPGQGLRLIYYSQIVNDFQKGDIAEGYSVSREKKESFPLTVTSAQKNPTAFYLCASSIGGTSYEQYFGPGTRLTVT.

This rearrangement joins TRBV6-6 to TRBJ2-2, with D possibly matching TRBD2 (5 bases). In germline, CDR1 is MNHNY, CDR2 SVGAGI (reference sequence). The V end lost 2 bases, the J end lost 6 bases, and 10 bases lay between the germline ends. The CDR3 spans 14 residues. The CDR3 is CASSYGGRSGELFF. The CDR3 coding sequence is TGTGCCAGCAGTTACGGAGGCAGGTCCGGGGAGCTGTTTTTT.

The CDR3 DNA sequence: TGCGCCAGCAGCTTGGCCCTTTCCGGGAACACCGGGGAGCTGTTTTTT. It encodes CASSLALSGNTGELFF. The genes are TRBV5-1 and TRBJ2-2; D gene unclear. This CDR3 comprises 16 residues. V was shortened by 0 bases and J by 1 base, with 10 bases between the two germline ends. From germline, CDR1 is SGHRS and CDR2 YFSETQ.